The rows below give T cell receptor beta chains drawn from one sample of a study of shared T cell receptors in the human thymus. Only in-frame clones appear in the TCRdb table, and some are missing; sequencing was by immunoSEQ multiplex PCR. The table includes 640,000 or so clones, around 87% detected once. These data were also filed under a second study, of human thymus T cells.

The sample taken for sequencing was thymocytes. The receptors were sampled from a boy less than two years old with a congenital heart defect. Both conserved end residues are part of each CDR3. Fields, in order: D gene, J gene, V gene, clone size, CDR3 DNA, CDR3 protein. A D gene is named only where the DNA matches it firmly. The listing skips clone size in some rows; elsewhere it reads once, few, many or a size class.

d_gene: TRBD2
j_gene: TRBJ2-1
v_gene: TRBV7-8
abundance: .
CDR3nt: TGTGCCAGCAGCTTGGGGACTAGCTACACGTGGGTGCAGTTCTTC
CDR3aa: CASSLGTSYTWVQFF

d_gene: TRBD2
j_gene: TRBJ2-7
v_gene: TRBV7-2
abundance: .
CDR3nt: TGTGCCAGCAGCTTAGGAGGGACTAGCGGGAACTACGAGCAGTACTTC
CDR3aa: CASSLGGTSGNYEQYF

d_gene: .
j_gene: TRBJ1-5
v_gene: TRBV21-1
abundance: .
CDR3nt: TGTGCCAGCAGCAAAGGGGGGCGCAATCAGCCCCAGCATTTT
CDR3aa: CASSKGGRNQPQHF

d_gene: .
j_gene: TRBJ2-7
v_gene: TRBV28
abundance: .
CDR3nt: TGTGCCAGCAGTTTGGCGCTCGACTCGGCCTACGAGCAGTACTTC
CDR3aa: CASSLALDSAYEQYF

d_gene: TRBD2
j_gene: TRBJ2-1
v_gene: TRBV5-1
abundance: .
CDR3nt: TGCGCCAGCAGCCCCCCACTAGCGGGAGACACCTACAATGAGCAGTTCTTC
CDR3aa: CASSPPLAGDTYNEQFF

d_gene: .
j_gene: TRBJ2-3
v_gene: TRBV28
abundance: .
CDR3nt: TGTGCCAGCAGTTTAGAGGGTCGCCCCAGCTCAGATACGCAGTATTTT
CDR3aa: CASSLEGRPSSDTQYF

d_gene: .
j_gene: TRBJ2-4
v_gene: TRBV2
abundance: .
CDR3nt: TGTGCCAGCAGCTTTAGTCGGGACTCCGCTATTAACATTCAGTACTTC
CDR3aa: CASSFSRDSAINIQYF

d_gene: .
j_gene: TRBJ2-4
v_gene: TRBV6-6
abundance: .
CDR3nt: TGTGCCAGCAGCCAAGACAGGCTAGCCAAAAACATTCAGTACTTC
CDR3aa: CASSQDRLAKNIQYF

d_gene: TRBD1
j_gene: TRBJ1-5
v_gene: TRBV2
abundance: .
CDR3nt: TGTGCCAGCAGTGACGGGACAGGGGTCTTGGTAGGTCAGCCCCAGCATTTT
CDR3aa: CASSDGTGVLVGQPQHF

d_gene: TRBD2
j_gene: TRBJ2-1
v_gene: TRBV4-3
abundance: .
CDR3nt: TGCGCCAGCAGCCCAAGATGGTACCTAGCGGGGGTCCTCCCCTACAATGAGCAGTTCTTC
CDR3aa: CASSPRWYLAGVLPYNEQFF

d_gene: TRBD1
j_gene: TRBJ2-7
v_gene: TRBV27
abundance: .
CDR3nt: TGTGCCAGCAGTCCCTCCGCCAGGGGGCCTTACGAGCAGTACTTC
CDR3aa: CASSPSARGPYEQYF

d_gene: TRBD2
j_gene: TRBJ2-7
v_gene: TRBV29-1
abundance: .
CDR3nt: TGCAGCGCGTCCCGGGAGGGGAATCACCAGTACTTC
CDR3aa: CSASREGNHQYF

d_gene: .
j_gene: TRBJ1-2
v_gene: TRBV28
abundance: .
CDR3nt: TGTGCCAGCAGTCCACTTTGGGCCAGTGGCTACACCTTC
CDR3aa: CASSPLWASGYTF

d_gene: TRBD1
j_gene: TRBJ1-1
v_gene: TRBV30
abundance: .
CDR3nt: TGTGCCTGTGCAGGGGGGAACACTGAAGCTTTCTTT
CDR3aa: CACAGGNTEAFF

d_gene: .
j_gene: TRBJ2-1
v_gene: TRBV11-2
abundance: .
CDR3nt: TGTGCCAGCAGCTTAATTCGCGGGCCAAGACCCTACAATGAGCAGTTCTTC
CDR3aa: CASSLIRGPRPYNEQFF

d_gene: .
j_gene: TRBJ1-1
v_gene: TRBV6-5
abundance: .
CDR3nt: TGTGCCAGCAGTTACGAACGGGGGAACACTGAAGCTTTCTTT
CDR3aa: CASSYERGNTEAFF

d_gene: .
j_gene: TRBJ2-7
v_gene: TRBV4-1
abundance: .
CDR3nt: TGCGCCAGCAGCCATTCCATGGACCGGGGTACCTACGAGCAGTACTTC
CDR3aa: CASSHSMDRGTYEQYF

d_gene: TRBD1
j_gene: TRBJ2-2
v_gene: TRBV6-5
abundance: .
CDR3nt: TGTGCCAGCAGTTCGGGACAGGGATGCGGGGAGCTGTTTTTT
CDR3aa: CASSSGQGCGELFF

d_gene: .
j_gene: TRBJ2-1
v_gene: TRBV28
abundance: .
CDR3nt: TGTGCCAGCAGTAAACAGGCCTATGAGCAGTTCTTC
CDR3aa: CASSKQAYEQFF

d_gene: .
j_gene: TRBJ2-1
v_gene: TRBV6-1
abundance: few
CDR3nt: TGTGCCAGCAGGAGAAGAATACCCCTCTACAATGAGCAGTTCTTC
CDR3aa: CASRRRIPLYNEQFF

d_gene: TRBD1
j_gene: TRBJ1-5
v_gene: TRBV7-9
abundance: .
CDR3nt: TGTGCCAGCAGCTTATCAACAGGGGAGGTTGATCAGCCCCAGCATTTT
CDR3aa: CASSLSTGEVDQPQHF

d_gene: .
j_gene: TRBJ1-2
v_gene: TRBV13
abundance: .
CDR3nt: TGTGCCAGCAGCTTAAGGTCAGGGGACAACAACTATGGCTACACCTTC
CDR3aa: CASSLRSGDNNYGYTF

d_gene: .
j_gene: TRBJ1-2
v_gene: TRBV7-4
abundance: .
CDR3nt: TGTGCCAGCAGCTTAATCGGGGAGGATTACACCTTC
CDR3aa: CASSLIGEDYTF

d_gene: TRBD1
j_gene: TRBJ1-2
v_gene: TRBV18
abundance: .
CDR3nt: TGTGCCAGCTCACCACCCGGACAGGGCGACTATGGCTACACCTTC
CDR3aa: CASSPPGQGDYGYTF

d_gene: .
j_gene: TRBJ1-6
v_gene: TRBV28
abundance: .
CDR3nt: TGTGCCAGCAGGACGGGGGGGCCCTCTAATTCACCCCTCCACTTT
CDR3aa: CASRTGGPSNSPLHF

d_gene: .
j_gene: TRBJ2-5
v_gene: TRBV7-9
abundance: .
CDR3nt: TGTGCCAGCAGCGCTACCAGGTCGGGGGAGACCCAGTACTTC
CDR3aa: CASSATRSGETQYF

d_gene: TRBD1
j_gene: TRBJ1-6
v_gene: TRBV19
abundance: .
CDR3nt: TGTGCCACCAGGGGGCAGGGGGTTGATTCACCCCTCCACTTT
CDR3aa: CATRGQGVDSPLHF

d_gene: TRBD1
j_gene: TRBJ1-4
v_gene: TRBV7-9
abundance: once
CDR3nt: TGTGCCAGCAGCCTATGGACAGGGTCAAATGAAAAACTGTTTTTT
CDR3aa: CASSLWTGSNEKLFF

d_gene: TRBD2
j_gene: TRBJ2-2
v_gene: TRBV5-6
abundance: .
CDR3nt: TGTGCCAGCAGCTTGGCTACTAGCGGGAGGCCCAACACCGGGGAGCTGTTTTTT
CDR3aa: CASSLATSGRPNTGELFF

d_gene: .
j_gene: TRBJ2-7
v_gene: TRBV13
abundance: .
CDR3nt: TGTGCCAGCAGCCTTCGAACTCGGGAGAGGGTCGAGCAGTACTTC
CDR3aa: CASSLRTRERVEQYF

d_gene: .
j_gene: TRBJ2-2
v_gene: TRBV28
abundance: .
CDR3nt: TGTGCCAGCAGTCGATCCTCAGGGGCGTACGGGGAGCTGTTTTTT
CDR3aa: CASSRSSGAYGELFF

d_gene: .
j_gene: TRBJ2-7
v_gene: TRBV21-1
abundance: few
CDR3nt: .
CDR3aa: CASSKGFGQGADEQYF

d_gene: .
j_gene: TRBJ1-5
v_gene: TRBV23-1
abundance: .
CDR3nt: TGCGCCAGCAGTCAACAGCGTCCCCCCTCGGGTGAAACTAGCAATCAGCCCCAGCATTTT
CDR3aa: CASSQQRPPSGETSNQPQHF

d_gene: TRBD1
j_gene: TRBJ2-7
v_gene: TRBV11-2
abundance: .
CDR3nt: TGTGCCAGCAGCTCACGTCAGGGACAGGCCTCAGTCCAGCAGTACTTC
CDR3aa: CASSSRQGQASVQQYF

d_gene: TRBD1
j_gene: TRBJ2-5
v_gene: TRBV18
abundance: .
CDR3nt: TGTGCCAGCTCACCGGGACAGGTAGAAGAGACCCAGTACTTC
CDR3aa: CASSPGQVEETQYF

d_gene: TRBD2
j_gene: TRBJ2-1
v_gene: TRBV10-2
abundance: .
CDR3nt: TGCGCCAGCAGAAACTCTAAAGCGGGGGAGCAGTTCTTC
CDR3aa: CASRNSKAGEQFF

d_gene: .
j_gene: TRBJ1-2
v_gene: TRBV5-1
abundance: .
CDR3nt: TGCGCCAGCAGCATAGCGGGACGGCCCTCCAACTATGGCTACACCTTC
CDR3aa: CASSIAGRPSNYGYTF

d_gene: .
j_gene: TRBJ2-7
v_gene: TRBV28
abundance: .
CDR3nt: TGTGCCAGCAGCCGCAGGACAGATTCCTCCTACGAGCAGTACTTC
CDR3aa: CASSRRTDSSYEQYF

d_gene: TRBD1
j_gene: TRBJ2-3
v_gene: TRBV30
abundance: .
CDR3nt: TGTGCCTGGGGAGACAGGGGTGTTAGCACAGATACGCAGTATTTT
CDR3aa: CAWGDRGVSTDTQYF

d_gene: TRBD1
j_gene: TRBJ1-1
v_gene: TRBV5-6
abundance: .
CDR3nt: TGTGCCAGCAGCTGGGGCGGGGGACAGGTTAACACTGAAGCTTTCTTT
CDR3aa: CASSWGGGQVNTEAFF

d_gene: .
j_gene: TRBJ1-6
v_gene: TRBV14
abundance: once
CDR3nt: TGTGCCAGCAGCCAAGGTCGGGTACGATATAATTCACCCCTCCACTTT
CDR3aa: CASSQGRVRYNSPLHF

d_gene: TRBD2
j_gene: TRBJ2-3
v_gene: TRBV29-1
abundance: .
CDR3nt: TGCAGCGTCGGGGGGAGGGACCGCACAGATACGCAGTATTTT
CDR3aa: CSVGGRDRTDTQYF

d_gene: TRBD1
j_gene: TRBJ1-4
v_gene: TRBV15
abundance: .
CDR3nt: TGTGCCACCAGCCCAAGGACAGGAAACGCAGAAAAACTGTTTTTT
CDR3aa: CATSPRTGNAEKLFF

d_gene: .
j_gene: TRBJ1-6
v_gene: TRBV9
abundance: .
CDR3nt: TGTGCCAGCAGCCCGAGTTCCGTGAGCTCCTATAATTCACCCCTCCACTTT
CDR3aa: CASSPSSVSSYNSPLHF

d_gene: .
j_gene: TRBJ2-7
v_gene: TRBV5-5
abundance: .
CDR3nt: TGTGCCAGCAGGAGGAGGTCGGATCCCCCCGAGCAGTACTTC
CDR3aa: CASRRRSDPPEQYF

d_gene: .
j_gene: TRBJ1-2
v_gene: TRBV10-3
abundance: .
CDR3nt: TGTGCCATCAGTGAGAACAGGGCTGGCTACACCTTC
CDR3aa: CAISENRAGYTF

d_gene: TRBD2
j_gene: TRBJ2-7
v_gene: TRBV2
abundance: .
CDR3nt: TGTGCCAGCAGTGAAGGAGCGGGGGCCCAAATCTTTTACGAGCAGTACTTC
CDR3aa: CASSEGAGAQIFYEQYF

d_gene: .
j_gene: TRBJ1-3
v_gene: TRBV4-3
abundance: once
CDR3nt: TGCGCCAGCAGCCCAATGAGGAATTGTACCATATATTTT
CDR3aa: CASSPMRNCTIYF

d_gene: TRBD1
j_gene: TRBJ1-2
v_gene: TRBV19
abundance: .
CDR3nt: TGTGCCAGTAGTATAGCACAGGGGTATGGCTACACCTTC
CDR3aa: CASSIAQGYGYTF

d_gene: .
j_gene: TRBJ1-2
v_gene: TRBV19
abundance: .
CDR3nt: TGTGCCAGTAGTATAGAAGGTGCAGGGGCTGGGTATGGCTACACCTTC
CDR3aa: CASSIEGAGAGYGYTF

d_gene: .
j_gene: TRBJ2-7
v_gene: TRBV25-1
abundance: .
CDR3nt: TGTGCCAGTTCAGGGGTCTGGGGGGAGCAGTACTTC
CDR3aa: CASSGVWGEQYF

d_gene: TRBD1
j_gene: TRBJ2-7
v_gene: TRBV6-1
abundance: .
CDR3nt: TGTGCCAGCAGTGCCAAGGGGGCGCGATACGAGCAGTACTTC
CDR3aa: CASSAKGARYEQYF

d_gene: TRBD1
j_gene: TRBJ1-6
v_gene: TRBV6-5
abundance: .
CDR3nt: TGTGCCAGCAGCTACTCCAGGGGGCCTTCCCCCCTCCACTTT
CDR3aa: CASSYSRGPSPLHF